Listed here is a single T cell receptor beta chain. Its antigen remains unknown. TCRdb processed the RT-PCR reads anew with MiXCR; each CDR3 protein has one entry. This repertoire shows a few hundred thousand distinct CDR3 sequences, approximately 15% found once; its top ten account for 11%. This entry comes from a study of response to subunit inactivated influenza vaccine. V was clipped by 3 bases and J by 3 bases, with 12 bases between them. CDR3 length: 13 amino acids. CDR1 and CDR2 (germline): DFQATT, SNEGSKA (reference sequence). Study-wide findings and caveats: Authors suggested seasonal influenza vaccinations each recruit few new T cells.

The sequences come from PBMCs from blood, collected 12 days after vaccination. This receptor was taken from a man aged 45-65 years who received an inactivated influenza vaccine. The chain joins TRBV20-1 to TRBJ2-7, with D possibly being TRBD2 (6 bases). CDR3 amino acids: CSARGGTGYEQYF. CDR3 nucleotide sequence: TGCAGTGCTAGGGGGGGTACTGGCTACGAGCAGTACTTC.